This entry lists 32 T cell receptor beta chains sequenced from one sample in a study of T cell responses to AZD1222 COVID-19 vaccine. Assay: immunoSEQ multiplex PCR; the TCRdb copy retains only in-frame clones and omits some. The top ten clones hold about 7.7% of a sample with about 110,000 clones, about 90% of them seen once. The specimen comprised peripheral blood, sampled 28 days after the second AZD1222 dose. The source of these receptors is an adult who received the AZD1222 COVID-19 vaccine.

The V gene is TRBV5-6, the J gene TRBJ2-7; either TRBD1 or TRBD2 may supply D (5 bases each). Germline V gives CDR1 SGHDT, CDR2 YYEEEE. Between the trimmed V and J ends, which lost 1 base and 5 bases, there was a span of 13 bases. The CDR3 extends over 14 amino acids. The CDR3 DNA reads TGTGCCAGCAGCTTGACGGGACGGCGGAACGAGCAGTACTTC. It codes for CASSLTGRRNEQYF.

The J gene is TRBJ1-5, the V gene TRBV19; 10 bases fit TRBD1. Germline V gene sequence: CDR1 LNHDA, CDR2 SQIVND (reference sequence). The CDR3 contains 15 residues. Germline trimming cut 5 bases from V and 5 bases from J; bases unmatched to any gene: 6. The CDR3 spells CASSATGGGHQPQHF. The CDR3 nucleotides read TGTGCCAGTAGTGCGACAGGGGGCGGTCATCAGCCCCAGCATTTT.

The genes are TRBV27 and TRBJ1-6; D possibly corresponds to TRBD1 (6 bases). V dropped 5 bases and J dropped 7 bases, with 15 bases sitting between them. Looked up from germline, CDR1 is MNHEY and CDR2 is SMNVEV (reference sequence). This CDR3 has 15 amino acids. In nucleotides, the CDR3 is TGTGCCAGCAGTATAATCAGGGGATACAATTCACCCCTCCACTTT. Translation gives CASSIIRGYNSPLHF.

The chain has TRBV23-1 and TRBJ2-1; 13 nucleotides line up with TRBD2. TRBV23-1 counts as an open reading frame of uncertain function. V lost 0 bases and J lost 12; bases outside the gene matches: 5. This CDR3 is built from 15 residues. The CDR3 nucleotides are TGCGCCAGCAGTCAATCCGGGACTAGCGGGATAGGGCAGTTCTTC. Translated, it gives CASSQSGTSGIGQFF.

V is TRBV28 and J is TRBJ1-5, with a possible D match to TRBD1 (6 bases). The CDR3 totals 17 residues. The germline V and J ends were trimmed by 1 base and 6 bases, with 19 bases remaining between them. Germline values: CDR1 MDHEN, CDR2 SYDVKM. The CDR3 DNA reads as TGTGCCAGCAGTTTATCCTTCGGGGGAGGGGGAAGTCAGCCCCAGCATTTT. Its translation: CASSLSFGGGGSQPQHF.

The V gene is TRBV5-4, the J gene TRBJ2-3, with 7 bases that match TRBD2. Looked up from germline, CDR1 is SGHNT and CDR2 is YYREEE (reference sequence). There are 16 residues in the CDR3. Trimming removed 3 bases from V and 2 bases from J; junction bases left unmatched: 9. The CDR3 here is CASSSTTSRTTDTQYF. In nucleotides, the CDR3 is TGTGCCAGCAGCTCCACGACTAGCAGAACCACAGATACGCAGTATTTT. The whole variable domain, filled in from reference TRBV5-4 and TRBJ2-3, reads ETGVTQSPTHLIKTRGQQVTLRCSSQSGHNTVSWYQQALGQGPQFIFQYYREEENGRGNFPPRFSGLQFPNYSSELNVNALELDDSALYLCASSSTTSRTTDTQYFGPGTRLTVL.

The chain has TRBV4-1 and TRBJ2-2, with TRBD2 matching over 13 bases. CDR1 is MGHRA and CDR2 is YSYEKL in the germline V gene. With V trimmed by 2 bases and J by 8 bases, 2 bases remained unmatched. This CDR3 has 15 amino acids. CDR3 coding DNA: TGCGCCAGCAGCCAACCGACTAGCGGGAGGGGGGAGCTGTTTTTT. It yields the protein CASSQPTSGRGELFF.

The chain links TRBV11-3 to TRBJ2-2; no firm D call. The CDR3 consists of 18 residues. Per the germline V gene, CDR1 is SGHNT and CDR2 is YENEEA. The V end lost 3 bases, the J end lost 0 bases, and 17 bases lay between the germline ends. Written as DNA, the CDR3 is TGTGCCAGCAGCTTGGGGATACGTGGCCGCTCGAACACCGGGGAGCTGTTTTTT. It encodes CASSLGIRGRSNTGELFF. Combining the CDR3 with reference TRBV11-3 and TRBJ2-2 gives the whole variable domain EAGVVQSPRYKIIEKKQPVAFWCNPISGHNTLYWYLQNLGQGPELLIRYENEEAVDDSQLPKDRFSAERLKGVDSTLKIQPAELGDSAVYLCASSLGIRGRSNTGELFFGEGSRLTVL.

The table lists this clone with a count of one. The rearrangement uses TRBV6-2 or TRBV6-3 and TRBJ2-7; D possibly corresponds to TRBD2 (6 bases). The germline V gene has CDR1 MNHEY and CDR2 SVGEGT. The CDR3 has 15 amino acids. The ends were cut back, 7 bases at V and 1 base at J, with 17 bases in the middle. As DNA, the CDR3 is TGTGCCAGCAACCCCGCGGTCGGGGGATCCTACGAGCAGTACTTC. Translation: CASNPAVGGSYEQYF.

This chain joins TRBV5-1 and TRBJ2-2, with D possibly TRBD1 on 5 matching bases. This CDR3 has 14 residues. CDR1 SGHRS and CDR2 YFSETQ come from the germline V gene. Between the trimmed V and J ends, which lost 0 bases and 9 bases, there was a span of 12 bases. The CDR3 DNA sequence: TGCGCCAGCAGCTTGGACGCCAGGGCCAGGGAGCTGTTTTTT. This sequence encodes CASSLDARARELFF.

The CDR3 region has the DNA TGTGCCAGCAGTTCCCCGGGGACTAGCTTGGAGACCCAGTACTTC. Amino acids: CASSSPGTSLETQYF. The chain uses TRBV28 and TRBJ2-5; TRBD2 aligns across 9 bases. Germline loops: CDR1 MDHEN, CDR2 SYDVKM. The CDR3 spans 15 residues. The junction had 8 bases not matched to a gene; V was cut back by 4 bases and J by 5 bases.

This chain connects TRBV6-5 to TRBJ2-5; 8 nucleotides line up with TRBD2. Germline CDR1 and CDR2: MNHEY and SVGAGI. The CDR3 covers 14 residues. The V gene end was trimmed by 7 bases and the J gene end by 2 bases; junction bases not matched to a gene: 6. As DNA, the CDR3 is TGTGCCAGCAACCCAGCGGGAGAGCAAGAGACCCAGTACTTC. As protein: CASNPAGEQETQYF.

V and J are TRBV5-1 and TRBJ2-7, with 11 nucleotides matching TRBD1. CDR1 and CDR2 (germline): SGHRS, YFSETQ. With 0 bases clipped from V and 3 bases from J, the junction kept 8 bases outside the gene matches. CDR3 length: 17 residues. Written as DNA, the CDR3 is TGCGCCAGCAGCTTGGCCCCTGGGGACAGGGGGTACTACGAGCAGTACTTC. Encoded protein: CASSLAPGDRGYYEQYF.

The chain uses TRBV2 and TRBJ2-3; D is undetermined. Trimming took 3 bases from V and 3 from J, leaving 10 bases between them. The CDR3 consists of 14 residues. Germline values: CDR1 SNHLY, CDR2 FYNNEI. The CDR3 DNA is TGTGCCAGCAGTGACGGGTCTTGGACAGATACGCAGTATTTT. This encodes CASSDGSWTDTQYF.

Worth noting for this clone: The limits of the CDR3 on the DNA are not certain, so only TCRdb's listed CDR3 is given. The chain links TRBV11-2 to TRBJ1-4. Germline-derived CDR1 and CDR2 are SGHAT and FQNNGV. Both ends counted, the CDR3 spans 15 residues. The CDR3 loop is CASSLFGSGAIRLFF.

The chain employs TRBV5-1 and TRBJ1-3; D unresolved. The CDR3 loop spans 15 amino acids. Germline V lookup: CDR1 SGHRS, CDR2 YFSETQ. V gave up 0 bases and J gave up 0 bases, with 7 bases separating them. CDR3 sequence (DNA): TGCGCCAGCAGCTTGGGTTCCACCTCTGGAAACACCATATATTTT. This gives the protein CASSLGSTSGNTIYF.

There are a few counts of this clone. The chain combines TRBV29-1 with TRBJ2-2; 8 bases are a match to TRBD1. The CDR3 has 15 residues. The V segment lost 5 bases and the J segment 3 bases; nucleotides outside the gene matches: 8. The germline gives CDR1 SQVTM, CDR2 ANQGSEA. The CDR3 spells CSVRQGNLDTGELFF. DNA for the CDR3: TGCAGCGTTAGACAGGGGAATTTGGACACCGGGGAGCTGTTTTTT.

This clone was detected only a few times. This CDR3 reads CAMGGLSNQPQHF. The CDR3 nucleotides are TGTGCCATGGGCGGTCTGAGCAATCAGCCCCAGCATTTT. The gene calls are TRBV28 and TRBJ1-5; D call uncertain. Germline lookup yields CDR1 MDHEN and CDR2 SYDVKM. The CDR3 sequence is 13 residues long. The V end was cut by 10 bases, the J end by 1 base, with 11 bases between.

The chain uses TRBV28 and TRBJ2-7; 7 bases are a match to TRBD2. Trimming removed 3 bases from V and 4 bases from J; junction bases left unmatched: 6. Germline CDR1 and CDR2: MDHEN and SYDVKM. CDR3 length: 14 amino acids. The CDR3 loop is CASSLGGSIYEQYF. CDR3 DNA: TGTGCCAGCAGTTTGGGGGGGTCAATTTACGAGCAGTACTTC.

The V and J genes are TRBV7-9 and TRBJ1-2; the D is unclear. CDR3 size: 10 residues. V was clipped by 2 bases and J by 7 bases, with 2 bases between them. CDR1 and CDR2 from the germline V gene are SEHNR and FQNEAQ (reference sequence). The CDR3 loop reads CASSLSGYTF. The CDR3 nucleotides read TGTGCCAGCAGCTTAAGTGGCTACACCTTC.

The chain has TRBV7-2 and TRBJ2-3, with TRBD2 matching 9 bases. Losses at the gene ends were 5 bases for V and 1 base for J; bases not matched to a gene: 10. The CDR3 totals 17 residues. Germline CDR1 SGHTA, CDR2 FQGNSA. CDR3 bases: TGTGCCAGCAGCCTTTCCCTTAGCGGGGGCCGCACAGATACGCAGTATTTT. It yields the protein CASSLSLSGGRTDTQYF.

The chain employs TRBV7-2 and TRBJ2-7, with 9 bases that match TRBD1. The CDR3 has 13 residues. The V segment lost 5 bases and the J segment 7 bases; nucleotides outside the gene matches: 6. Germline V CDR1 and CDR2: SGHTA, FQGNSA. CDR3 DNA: TGTGCCAGCAGCACGGGACAGGGTCTGGAGCAGTACTTC. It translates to CASSTGQGLEQYF.

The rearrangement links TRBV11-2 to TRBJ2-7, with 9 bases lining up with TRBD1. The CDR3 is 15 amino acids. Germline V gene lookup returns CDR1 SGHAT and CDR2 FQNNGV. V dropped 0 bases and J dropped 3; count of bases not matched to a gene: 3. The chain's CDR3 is CASSLEDRGVYEQYF. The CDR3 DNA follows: TGTGCCAGCAGCTTAGAGGACAGGGGAGTCTACGAGCAGTACTTC. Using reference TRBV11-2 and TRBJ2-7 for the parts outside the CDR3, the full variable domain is EAGVAQSPRYKIIEKRQSVAFWCNPISGHATLYWYQQILGQGPKLLIQFQNNGVVDDSQLPKDRFSAERLKGVDSTLKIQPAKLEDSAVYLCASSLEDRGVYEQYFGPGTRLTVT.

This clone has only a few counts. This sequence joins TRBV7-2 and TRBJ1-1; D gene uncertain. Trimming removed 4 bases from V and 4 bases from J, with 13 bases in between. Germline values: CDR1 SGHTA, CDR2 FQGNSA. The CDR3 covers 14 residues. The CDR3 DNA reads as TGTGCCAGCAGCTATGCCGGGTGGAGCACTGAAGCTTTCTTT. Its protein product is CASSYAGWSTEAFF.

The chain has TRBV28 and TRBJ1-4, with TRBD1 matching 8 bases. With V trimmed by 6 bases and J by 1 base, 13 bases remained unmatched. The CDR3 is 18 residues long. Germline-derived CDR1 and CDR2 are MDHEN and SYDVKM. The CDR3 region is CASSATGDPGGTNEKLFF. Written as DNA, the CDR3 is TGTGCCAGCAGCGCGACAGGGGACCCCGGGGGAACTAATGAAAAACTGTTTTTT.

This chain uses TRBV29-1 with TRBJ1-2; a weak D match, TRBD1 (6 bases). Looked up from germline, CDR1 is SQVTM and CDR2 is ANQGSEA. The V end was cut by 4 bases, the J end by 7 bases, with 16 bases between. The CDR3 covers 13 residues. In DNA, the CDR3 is TGCAGCGTTGTATGGCAGGGGAAAGCTGGCTACACCTTC. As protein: CSVVWQGKAGYTF.

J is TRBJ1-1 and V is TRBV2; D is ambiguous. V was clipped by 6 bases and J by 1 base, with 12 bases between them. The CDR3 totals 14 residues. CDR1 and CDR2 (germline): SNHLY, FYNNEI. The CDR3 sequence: CASRSMRRNTEAFF. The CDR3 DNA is TGTGCCAGCAGATCCATGCGTAGGAACACTGAAGCTTTCTTT.

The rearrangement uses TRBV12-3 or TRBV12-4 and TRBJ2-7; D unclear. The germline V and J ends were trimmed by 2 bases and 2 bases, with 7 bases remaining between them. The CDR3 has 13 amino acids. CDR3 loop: CASSLKPTYEQYF. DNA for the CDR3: TGTGCCAGCAGTTTAAAACCCACCTACGAGCAGTACTTC.

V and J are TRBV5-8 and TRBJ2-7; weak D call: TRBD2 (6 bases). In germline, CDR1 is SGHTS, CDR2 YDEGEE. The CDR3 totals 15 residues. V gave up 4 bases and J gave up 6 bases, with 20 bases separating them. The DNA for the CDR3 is TGTGCCAGCAGCCCATGGACACCCCAGGGACTCGAGCAGTACTTC. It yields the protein CASSPWTPQGLEQYF.

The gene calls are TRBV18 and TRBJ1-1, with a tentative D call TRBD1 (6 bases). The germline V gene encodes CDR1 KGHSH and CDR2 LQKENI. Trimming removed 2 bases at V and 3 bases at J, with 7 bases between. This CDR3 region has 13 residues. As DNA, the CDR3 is TGTGCCAGCTCACCAAGGGGGGACACTGAAGCTTTCTTT. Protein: CASSPRGDTEAFF.

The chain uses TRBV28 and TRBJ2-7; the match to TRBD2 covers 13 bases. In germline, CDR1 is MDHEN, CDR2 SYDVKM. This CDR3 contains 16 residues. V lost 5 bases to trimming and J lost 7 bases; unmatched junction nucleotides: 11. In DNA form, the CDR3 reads TGTGCCAGCAGTCCACAGCAACTAGCGGGGGGGCTTGAGCAGTACTTC. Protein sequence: CASSPQQLAGGLEQYF.

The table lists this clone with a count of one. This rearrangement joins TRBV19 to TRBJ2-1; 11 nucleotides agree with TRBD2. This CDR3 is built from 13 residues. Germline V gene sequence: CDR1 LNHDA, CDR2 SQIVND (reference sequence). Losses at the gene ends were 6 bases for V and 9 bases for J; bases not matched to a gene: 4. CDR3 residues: CASRASGRSEQFF. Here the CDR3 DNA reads TGTGCCAGTAGGGCTAGCGGGAGGAGTGAGCAGTTCTTC.